The subject of this entry is one TCR beta chain. Its cognate antigen is unknown. V lost 0 bases, J lost 0 bases, and 6 bases lay in between. The CDR3 has 15 amino acids. CDR1 and CDR2 from the germline V gene are LNHDA and SQIVND (reference sequence). The method was immunoSEQ multiplex PCR; TCRdb's version includes in-frame clones alone and lacks a portion of them. The sample includes tens of thousands of clones, over 85% of them seen just once. This entry belongs to a study of graft-versus-host responses after intestinal transplantation. Overall study: Recipients received multivisceral, liver-intestinal, or isolated intestinal transplants. Every recipient had anti-thymocyte globulin induction and about three years of tacrolimus plus steroids.

General observations from the study: GvH clones were found in recipient marrow; some appeared first in ileum or blood. Peak levels of circulating GvH clones tracked with early post-transplant HvG declines.

The receptor was isolated from a human donor who was the organ donor for an intestinal transplant. The source was unstimulated CD8+ T cells sorted from spleen or lymph node cells, collected before transplant. The chain employs TRBV19 and TRBJ2-1; no reliable D call. The CDR3 loop reads CASSIDGSSYNEQFF. The CDR3 region has the DNA TGTGCCAGTAGTATAGACGGAAGCTCCTACAATGAGCAGTTCTTC.